This record concerns one TCR beta chain sequence. Its target is unknown. 13 Jbeta primers and 60 Vbeta primers were used for the PCR. TCRdb keeps only in-frame clones here, not all; method: immunoSEQ multiplex PCR. The sample table sets out some 130,000 clones. This sample is part of a study of cytomegalovirus exposure and HLA in healthy donors. On the study more broadly: Prior work identified 95 million to 120 million unique TCR beta sequences in some 180 million T cells. Broader study findings: A further, later analysis showed that HLA-associated TCR beta chains (compared with equally common others) were more clonally expanded. CMV serostatus was the only immune exposure information that was available.

Trimming removed 1 base at V and 1 base at J, with 10 bases between. Germline V gene sequence: CDR1 SGHTA, CDR2 FQGTGA. The CDR3 covers 15 residues. This clonotype originated in a young man in good health and CMV-seronegative. Sequencing was performed on PBMCs. V usage is TRBV7-3 and J usage is TRBJ1-1; no reliable D call. CDR3 residues: CASSLNAVPNTEAFF. The CDR3, as DNA: TGTGCCAGCAGCTTAAATGCAGTACCGAACACTGAAGCTTTCTTT.